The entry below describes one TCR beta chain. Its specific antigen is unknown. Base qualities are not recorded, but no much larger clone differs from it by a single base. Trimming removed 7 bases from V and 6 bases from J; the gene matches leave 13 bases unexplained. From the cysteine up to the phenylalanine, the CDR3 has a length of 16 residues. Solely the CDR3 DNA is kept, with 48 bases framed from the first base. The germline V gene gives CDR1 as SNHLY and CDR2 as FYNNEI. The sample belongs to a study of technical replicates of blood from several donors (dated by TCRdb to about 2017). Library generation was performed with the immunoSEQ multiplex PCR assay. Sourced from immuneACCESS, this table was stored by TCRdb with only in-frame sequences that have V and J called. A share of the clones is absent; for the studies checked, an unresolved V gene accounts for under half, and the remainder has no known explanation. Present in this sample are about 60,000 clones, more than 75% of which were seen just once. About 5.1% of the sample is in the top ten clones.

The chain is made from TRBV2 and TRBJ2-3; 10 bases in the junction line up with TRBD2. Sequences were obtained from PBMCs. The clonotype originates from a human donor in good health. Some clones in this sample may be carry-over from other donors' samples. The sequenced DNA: TGTGCCAGCAAACGGACTAGCGGATATTCAGGGGATACGCAGTATTTT. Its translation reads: CASKRTSGYSGDTQYF.